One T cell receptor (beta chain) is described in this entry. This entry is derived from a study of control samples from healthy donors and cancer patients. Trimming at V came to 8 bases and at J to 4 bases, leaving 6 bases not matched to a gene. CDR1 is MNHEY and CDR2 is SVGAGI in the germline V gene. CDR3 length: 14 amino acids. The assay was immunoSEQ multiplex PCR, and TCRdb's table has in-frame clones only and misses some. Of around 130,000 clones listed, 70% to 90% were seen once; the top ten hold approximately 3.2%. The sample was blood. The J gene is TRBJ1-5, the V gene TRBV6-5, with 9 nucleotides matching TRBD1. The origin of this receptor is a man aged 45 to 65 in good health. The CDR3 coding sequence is TGTGCCAGCGCTGGGACAGGGTGGAATCAGCCCCAGCATTTT. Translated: CASAGTGWNQPQHF.